In its sample, the clone carrying this T cell receptor beta chain was seen a few times. The antigen remains undetermined. Since the library was made to target alpha chains, this beta chain is a stray read and its abundance is not meaningful. Time point of the sample: sample taken at primary tumor resection. In each case, whole RNA from tumor, nontumor lung or frozen PBMC was sequenced unsorted. This entry comes from a study of spatial heterogeneity in lung cancer. Looking at the study overall: The average count in raw reads for each unique TCR and UMI combination exceeded eight appearances.

TCR cDNA molecules each had a unique molecular identifier. TCRdb itself ran the 5' RACE reads through MiXCR, one entry per CDR3 protein. This table has about 9,800 distinct CDR3 sequences, approximately 53% appearing once. Overall study results and limits: Expanded TCR counts, ubiquitous and regional, correlated respectively with ubiquitous and regional nonsynonymous mutation counts. Tumor mutation counts were tracked by expanded intratumoral alpha and beta TCR counts.

Specimen: lung tumor tissue, collected at surgery. This clonotype was obtained from a female donor with early-stage non-small cell lung cancer.

The CDR3 coding sequence is TGTGCCAGCAGCCCCGACAGGGGGGTGGAAAAACTGTTTTTT. It specifies CASSPDRGVEKLFF. The J gene is TRBJ1-4, the V gene TRBV7-6, with TRBD1 matching 9 bases. J was trimmed by 8 bases and V by 5 bases; bases with no gene match: 6. The CDR3 sequence is 14 residues long. CDR1 SGHVS and CDR2 FNYEAQ come from the germline V gene.